These T cell receptor beta chains were read from a single sample in a study of response to subunit inactivated influenza vaccine. TCRdb re-called the RT-PCR reads with MiXCR, one entry per CDR3 protein. The table has 590,000 or so distinct CDR3 sequences, 13% to 15% seen once; the top ten hold 7.6%. The specimen comprised PBMCs from blood, sampled 14 to 15 days before vaccination. All receptors derive from a man aged 45-60 years who received an inactivated influenza vaccine. The CDR3 runs from the conserved cysteine through the conserved F or W. A D gene is named only where the DNA matches it firmly. Size is stated for part of the rows, as once, few or many counts, or as a class when the clone is expanded.

J gene,V gene,clone size,D gene,CDR3 protein,CDR3 DNA
TRBJ2-3,TRBV20-1,NA,NA,CSARGRSGADTQYF,TGCAGTGCTAGAGGGCGGAGTGGTGCAGATACGCAGTATTTT
TRBJ2-1,TRBV12-3/TRBV12-4,NA,TRBD2,CASSFRVTSGNNEQFF,TGTGCCAGCAGTTTCCGAGTGACTAGCGGGAACAATGAGCAGTTCTTC
TRBJ1-6,TRBV10-3,NA,NA,CAINPTGVGNSPLHF,TGTGCCATCAATCCAACAGGAGTGGGAAATTCACCCCTCCACTTT
TRBJ1-2,TRBV7-9,few,NA,CASSHLRGGLNYGYTF,TGTGCCAGCAGCCACCTGAGGGGGGGGCTTAACTATGGCTACACCTTC
TRBJ2-3,TRBV20-1,few,TRBD2,CSARDSGIAGADTQYF,TGCAGTGCTAGAGATTCCGGGATAGCGGGAGCGGATACGCAGTATTTT
TRBJ2-1,TRBV29-1,NA,TRBD2,CSAQIAGGYYNEQFF,TGCAGCGCCCAAATAGCGGGGGGGTACTACAATGAGCAGTTCTTC
TRBJ1-5,TRBV5-6,once,TRBD1,CASSGMTGGGQPQHF,TGTGCCAGCAGCGGCATGACAGGGGGCGGACAGCCCCAGCATTTT
TRBJ1-1,TRBV6-2/TRBV6-3,NA,NA,CASRGRTEAFF,TGTGCCTCCCGGGGGAGGACTGAAGCTTTCTTT
TRBJ2-3,TRBV28,NA,NA,CASSSPRPLDTDTQYF,TGTGCCAGCAGTTCACCGCGACCGCTTGACACAGATACGCAGTATTTT
TRBJ2-5,TRBV4-3,few,NA,CASSQEASLETQYF,TGCGCCAGCAGCCAAGAAGCTAGCTTAGAGACCCAGTACTTC
TRBJ1-2,TRBV28,NA,TRBD1,CASRYRGQLYGYTF,TGTGCCAGCAGATACAGGGGTCAACTTTATGGCTACACCTTC
TRBJ2-5,TRBV18,NA,TRBD2,CASSTGTTIKSQETQYF,TGTGCCAGCTCAACCGGGACTACCATCAAATCCCAAGAGACCCAGTACTTC
TRBJ2-7,TRBV7-2,NA,NA,CASSLAPTVQEQYF,TGTGCCAGCAGCTTAGCTCCGACAGTCCAAGAGCAGTACTTC
TRBJ2-1,TRBV5-6,few,NA,CASSPRSNYNEQFF,TGTGCCAGCAGCCCGCGGAGTAACTACAATGAGCAGTTCTTC
TRBJ2-7,TRBV12-5,NA,NA,CASGLLWRDSYEQYF,TGTGCTAGTGGTTTGCTGTGGCGGGATAGCTACGAGCAGTACTTC
TRBJ1-1,TRBV5-1,few,NA,CASSAAMNTEAFF,TGCGCCAGCAGCGCAGCCATGAACACTGAAGCTTTCTTT
TRBJ2-3,TRBV10-3,many,NA,CATASTDTQYF,TGTGCCACTGCTAGCACAGATACGCAGTATTTT
TRBJ2-5,TRBV6-2/TRBV6-3,few,TRBD2,CASSDFYSGGIDF,TGTGCCAGCAGCGACTTTTATAGCGGGGGGATCGACTTC
TRBJ1-1,TRBV7-9,few,TRBD1,CASSSSGQREAFF,TGTGCCAGCAGCTCCTCGGGACAGCGTGAAGCTTTCTTT
TRBJ2-3,TRBV12-3/TRBV12-4,NA,NA,CASRPSTESTDTQYF,TGTGCCAGCAGGCCCTCAACAGAAAGCACAGATACGCAGTATTTT
TRBJ2-3,TRBV18,many,NA,CASSPVGNTQYF,TGTGCCAGCTCACCAGTGGGGAATACGCAGTATTTT
TRBJ2-1,TRBV7-8,many,NA,CASSPLEGTRDEQFF,TGTGCCAGCAGCCCGTTGGAGGGGACACGGGACGAGCAGTTCTTC
TRBJ2-6,TRBV4-2,once,NA,CASSDSESSGANVLTF,TGTGCCAGCAGCGATAGCGAAAGCTCTGGGGCCAACGTCCTGACTTTC
TRBJ1-1,TRBV7-9,many,TRBD1,CASSRTGEAFF,TGTGCCAGCAGCAGGACAGGGGAAGCTTTCTTT
TRBJ1-6,TRBV28,NA,NA,CASFQQGNSPLHF,TGTGCCAGCTTCCAACAGGGAAATTCACCCCTCCACTTT
TRBJ2-2,TRBV6-1,few,NA,CASSTQGGELFF,TGTGCCAGCAGTACCCAGGGCGGGGAGCTGTTTTTT
TRBJ2-1,TRBV12-2,few,NA,CASRSHGIGSYNEQFF,TGTGCAAGTCGCTCCCATGGGATTGGCTCCTACAATGAGCAGTTCTTC
TRBJ2-2,TRBV29-1,many,NA,CSHSGTSNTGELFF,TGCAGCCATTCCGGGACAAGTAACACCGGGGAGCTGTTTTTT
TRBJ2-1,TRBV6-5,many,NA,CASSYSPGSGDEQFF,TGTGCCAGCAGTTACAGTCCGGGGTCGGGGGATGAGCAGTTCTTC
TRBJ1-5,TRBV28,NA,TRBD1,CASSFARGRNQPQHF,TGTGCCAGCAGTTTTGCCAGGGGGCGTAATCAGCCCCAGCATTTT
TRBJ1-2,TRBV7-9,many,NA,CASSQTGFNGYTF,TGTGCCAGCAGCCAAACAGGGTTCAATGGCTACACCTTC
TRBJ2-5,TRBV12-3/TRBV12-4,NA,NA,CASSQRPRQETQYF,TGTGCCAGCAGTCAACGACCGAGACAAGAGACCCAGTACTTC
TRBJ1-2,TRBV7-2,few,NA,CASSFLGKSGYTF,TGTGCCAGCAGCTTTTTAGGGAAATCTGGCTACACCTTC
TRBJ1-2,TRBV12-3/TRBV12-4,many,NA,CASSLGPLNYGYTF,TGTGCCAGCAGTTTGGGACCCCTTAACTATGGCTACACCTTC
TRBJ2-1,TRBV6-2/TRBV6-3,NA,NA,CASSYRPLNEQFF,TGTGCCAGCAGTTACCGGCCGCTAAATGAGCAGTTCTTC
TRBJ2-7,TRBV7-2,few,TRBD2,CASSSAGGPNEQYF,TGTGCCAGCAGCTCAGCGGGGGGGCCCAACGAGCAGTACTTC
TRBJ1-5,TRBV20-1,few,NA,CSARAHTGYNQPQHF,TGCAGTGCTAGAGCACATACAGGGTACAATCAGCCCCAGCATTTT
TRBJ2-7,TRBV29-1,many,TRBD1,CSGTFRGRPYEQYF,TGCAGCGGGACTTTTAGGGGGCGACCCTACGAGCAGTACTTC
TRBJ2-1,TRBV6-2/TRBV6-3,few,NA,CASSQDTGVNEQFF,TGTGCCAGCAGTCAAGACACGGGCGTCAATGAGCAGTTCTTC
TRBJ1-1,TRBV28,many,NA,CASSLGVWGKSTEAFF,TGTGCCAGCAGTTTGGGGGTGTGGGGGAAGTCCACTGAAGCTTTCTTT
TRBJ1-5,TRBV28,NA,NA,CASSPSTRGSNKPQHF,TGTGCCAGCAGCCCGAGCACGAGGGGGAGCAATAAGCCCCAGCATTTT
TRBJ2-1,TRBV12-3/TRBV12-4,few,NA,CASSPLSGGILNEQFF,TGTGCCAGCAGCCCCCTATCGGGTGGTATTTTGAATGAGCAGTTCTTC
TRBJ2-7,TRBV2,NA,TRBD1,CASRTGASLQQYF,TGTGCCAGCAGGACAGGGGCCAGTTTGCAGCAGTACTTC
TRBJ2-2,TRBV7-3,NA,TRBD2,CASSETSGRTAGELFF,TGTGCCAGCAGCGAAACTAGCGGGAGGACGGCCGGGGAGCTGTTTTTT
TRBJ2-5,TRBV6-1,many,NA,CASSETERAEETQYF,TGTGCCAGCAGTGAAACCGAACGGGCCGAAGAGACCCAGTACTTC
TRBJ2-3,TRBV20-1,NA,NA,CSARVGQHTDTQYF,TGCAGTGCTAGAGTTGGGCAACACACAGATACGCAGTATTTT